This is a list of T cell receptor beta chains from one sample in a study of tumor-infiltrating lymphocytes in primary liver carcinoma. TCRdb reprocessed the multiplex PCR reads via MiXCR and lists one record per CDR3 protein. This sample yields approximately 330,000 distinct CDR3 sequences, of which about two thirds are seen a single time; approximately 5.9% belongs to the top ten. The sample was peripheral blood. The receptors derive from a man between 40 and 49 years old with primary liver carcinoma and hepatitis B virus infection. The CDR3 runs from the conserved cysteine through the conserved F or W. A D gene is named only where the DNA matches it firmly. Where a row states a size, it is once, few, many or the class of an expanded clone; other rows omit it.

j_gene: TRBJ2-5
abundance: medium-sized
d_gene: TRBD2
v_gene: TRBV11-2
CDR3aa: CASSLGGGDQETQYF
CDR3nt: TGTGCCAGCAGCTTAGGTGGGGGGGACCAAGAGACCCAGTACTTC

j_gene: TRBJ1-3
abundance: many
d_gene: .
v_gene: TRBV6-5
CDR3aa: CASSYSGPTSGNTIYF
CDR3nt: TGTGCCAGCAGTTACTCTGGACCAACCTCTGGAAACACCATATATTTT

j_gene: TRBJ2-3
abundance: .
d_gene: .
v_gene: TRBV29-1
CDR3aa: CSVVAGAQSSQYF
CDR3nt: TGCAGCGTTGTGGCAGGGGCACAATCGTCGCAGTATTTT

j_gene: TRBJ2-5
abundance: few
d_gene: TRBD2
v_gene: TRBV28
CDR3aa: CASSLYSGRSQETQYF
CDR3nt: TGTGCCAGCAGTTTATATAGCGGGAGGAGCCAAGAGACCCAGTACTTC

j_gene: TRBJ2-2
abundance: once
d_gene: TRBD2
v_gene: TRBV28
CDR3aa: CASDVPGTSGKNTGELFF
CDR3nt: TGTGCCAGCGATGTGCCCGGGACTAGCGGGAAGAACACCGGGGAGCTGTTTTTT

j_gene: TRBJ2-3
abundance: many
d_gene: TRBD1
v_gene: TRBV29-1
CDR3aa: CSVLGQGRDTQYF
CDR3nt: TGCAGCGTCCTCGGACAGGGGAGAGATACGCAGTATTTT

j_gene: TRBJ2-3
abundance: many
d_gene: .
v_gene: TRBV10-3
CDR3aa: CAITRDPGADTQYF
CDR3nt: TGTGCCATCACCCGGGACCCCGGGGCAGATACGCAGTATTTT

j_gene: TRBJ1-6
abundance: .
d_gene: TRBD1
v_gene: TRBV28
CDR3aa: CASTPGQDGSPLHF
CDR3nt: TGTGCCAGCACCCCCGGACAGGACGGTTCACCCCTCCACTTT

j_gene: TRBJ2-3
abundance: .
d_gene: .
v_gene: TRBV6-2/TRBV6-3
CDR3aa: CASNGADTDTQYF
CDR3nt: TGTGCCAGCAATGGTGCCGACACAGATACGCAGTATTTT

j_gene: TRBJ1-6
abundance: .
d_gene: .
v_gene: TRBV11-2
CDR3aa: CTSSSQPEYLNSPLHF
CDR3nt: TGCACCAGCAGTTCTCAACCTGAATACTTGAATTCACCCCTCCACTTT

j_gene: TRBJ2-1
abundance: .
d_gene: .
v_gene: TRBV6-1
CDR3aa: CASRAEGRRSKQFF
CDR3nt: TGCGCCAGCAGGGCGGAGGGCCGTAGGAGTAAGCAGTTCTTC

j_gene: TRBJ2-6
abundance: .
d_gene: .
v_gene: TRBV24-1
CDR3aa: CATIDYGTGANVLTF
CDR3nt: TGTGCCACCATTGATTACGGTACTGGGGCCAACGTCCTGACTTTC

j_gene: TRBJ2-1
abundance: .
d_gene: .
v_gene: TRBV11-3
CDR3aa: CASSLGVAACSYNEQFF
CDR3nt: TGTGCTAGCAGCTTAGGGGTAGCGGCATGCTCCTACAATGAGCAGTTCTTC

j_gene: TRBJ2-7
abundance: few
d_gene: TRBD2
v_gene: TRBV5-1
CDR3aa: CASSVLAGREEQYF
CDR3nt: TGCGCCAGCAGCGTACTAGCGGGAAGGGAAGAGCAGTACTTC

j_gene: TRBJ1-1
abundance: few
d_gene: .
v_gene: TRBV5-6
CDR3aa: CASSFSGGVGNTEAFF
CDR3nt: TGTGCCAGCAGCTTCTCGGGGGGCGTCGGGAACACTGAAGCTTTCTTT

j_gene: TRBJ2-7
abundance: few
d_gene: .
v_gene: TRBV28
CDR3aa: CASSLTRHEQYF
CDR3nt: TGTGCCAGCAGTTTGACTCGCCACGAGCAGTACTTC

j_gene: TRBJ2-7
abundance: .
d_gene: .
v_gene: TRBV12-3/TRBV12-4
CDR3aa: CATSLGAYEQYF
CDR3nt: TGTGCCACCAGTTTAGGTGCTTATGAGCAGTACTTC

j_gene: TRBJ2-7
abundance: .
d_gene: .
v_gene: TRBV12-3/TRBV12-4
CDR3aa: CANSLPQGGTYEQYF
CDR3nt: TGTGCCAACAGCTTACCCCAGGGAGGCACCTACGAGCAGTATTTC

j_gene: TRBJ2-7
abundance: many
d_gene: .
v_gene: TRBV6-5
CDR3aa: CASSSSGHEQYF
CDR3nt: TGTGCCAGCAGCTCCTCGGGGCACGAGCAGTACTTC

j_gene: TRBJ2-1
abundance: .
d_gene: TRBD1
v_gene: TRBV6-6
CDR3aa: CASSYEGQAYNEQFF
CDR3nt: TGTGCCAGCAGTTACGAAGGACAGGCTTACAATGAGCAGTTCTTC

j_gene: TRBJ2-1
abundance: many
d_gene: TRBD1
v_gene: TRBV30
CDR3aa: CAWLRGQGAYNEQFF
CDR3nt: TGTGCCTGGCTCCGAGGACAGGGGGCTTACAATGAGCAGTTCTTC

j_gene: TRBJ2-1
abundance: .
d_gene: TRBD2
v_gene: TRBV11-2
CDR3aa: CACSSQGLAVDNEQFF
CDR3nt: TGTGCCTGCAGCTCCCAAGGACTAGCGGTAGACAATGAGCAGTTCTTC

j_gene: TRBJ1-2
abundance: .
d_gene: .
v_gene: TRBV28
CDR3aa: CASNPLDGPALGGYTF
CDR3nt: TGTGCCAGCAACCCCCTGGACGGTCCGGCGCTTGGGGGCTACACCTTC

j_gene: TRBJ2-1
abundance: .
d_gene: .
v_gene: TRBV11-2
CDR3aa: CANSPSTWRLYNEQFF
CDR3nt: TGTGCCAACAGCCCCTCGACATGGCGCTTGTACAATGAGCAGTTCTTC

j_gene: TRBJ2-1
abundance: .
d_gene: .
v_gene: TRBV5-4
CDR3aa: CASSSGQRAPNGQFF
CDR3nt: TGTGCCAGCAGCTCAGGGCAGCGGGCCCCCAATGGGCAGTTCTTC